The 18 T cell receptor beta chains presented below share a single source sample, sequenced in a study of blood T cell repertoires in COVID-19 (dated by TCRdb to 2018 to 2020). The receptor library was made with the immunoSEQ multiplex PCR assay. The immuneACCESS repertoire file appears here via TCRdb, limited to in-frame rearrangements. These files lack a portion of the clones; in checked studies, under half of the deficit traces to unresolved V genes, and the cause of the others is not known. This sample is represented by tens of thousands of clones; 81% of them were singletons. Together, the top ten hold approximately 14% of the sample. The sequenced sample was peripheral blood. The source of these receptors is a man aged 80 or over with acute or convalescent COVID-19.

This clone was seen only a few times. This chain connects TRBV28 to TRBJ2-2, with 9 bases lining up with TRBD1. Germline V gene sequence: CDR1 MDHEN, CDR2 SYDVKM. CDR3 length equals 16 residues. J lost 4 bases, V lost 3 bases, and 6 bases had no gene match. The CDR3 nucleotides are TGTGCCAGCAGTTTCACAGGGGGCGCGAGCACCGGGGAGCTGTTTTTT. This gives the protein CASSFTGGASTGELFF.

The chain recombines TRBV19 with TRBJ2-4; D is possibly TRBD2 (7 bases). The CDR3 is 14 residues long. Germline CDR1 and CDR2: LNHDA and SQIVND (reference sequence). V was shortened by 3 bases and J by 8 bases, with 14 bases between the two germline ends. CDR3 nucleotide sequence: TGTGCCAGTAGTATTAGGGGGGGAAGGGACATTCAGTACTTC. Residues: CASSIRGGRDIQYF.

The rearrangement links TRBV11-2 to TRBJ2-1; D is perhaps TRBD2 (5 bases). The CDR3 extends over 12 amino acids. V gave up 4 bases and J gave up 10 bases, with 11 bases separating them. Germline V CDR1 and CDR2: SGHAT, FQNNGV. The CDR3: CASSWERGEQFF. CDR3 sequence (DNA): TGTGCCAGCAGCTGGGAGCGAGGCGAGCAGTTCTTC.

V gene TRBV14 combines with J gene TRBJ1-1, with D possibly being TRBD1 (5 bases). CDR1 and CDR2 from the germline V gene are SGHDN and FVKESK. Trimming stripped 1 base from V and 5 bases from J, with 14 bases between. The CDR3 extends over 15 amino acids. The CDR3 nucleotides read TGTGCCAGCAGCCAAGTGGGGGGATTAGAGACTGAAGCTTTCTTT. This sequence encodes CASSQVGGLETEAFF.

The chain combines TRBV6-5 with TRBJ1-4, with 7 nucleotides matching TRBD1. V lost 0 bases and J lost 8; bases outside the gene matches: 6. The CDR3 has 15 residues. The germline V gene encodes CDR1 MNHEY and CDR2 SVGAGI. The CDR3: CASSYSGGGGEKLFF. In DNA, the CDR3 is TGTGCCAGCAGTTACTCAGGGGGCGGTGGGGAAAAACTGTTTTTT.

This chain uses TRBV11-2 with TRBJ2-3; 8 nucleotides align to TRBD1. This CDR3 contains 15 residues. The V segment lost 3 bases and the J segment 2 bases; nucleotides outside the gene matches: 4. The germline gives CDR1 SGHAT, CDR2 FQNNGV. CDR3 nucleotide sequence: TGTGCCAGCAGCTTTGGACAGGGTGACACAGATACGCAGTATTTT. Protein: CASSFGQGDTDTQYF.

The chain combines TRBV3-1 (or the pseudogene TRBV3-2) with TRBJ1-1; TRBD1 might be the D (5 bases). Per germline, CDR1 LGHDT and CDR2 YNNKEL (reference sequence). The CDR3 has 14 residues. Trimming took off 3 bases at V and 7 bases at J, with 15 bases between the two ends. The CDR3 protein is CASSQGLGVYEAFF. The CDR3 DNA is TGTGCCAGCAGCCAGGGGCTAGGGGTTTATGAAGCTTTCTTT.

The chain uses TRBV29-1 and TRBJ1-4; 11 bases agree with TRBD1. Looked up from germline, CDR1 is SQVTM and CDR2 is ANQGSEA. The length of the CDR3 is 13 residues. V trimming: 5 bases; J trimming: 8 bases; junction bases outside the gene matches: 4. CDR3 amino acids: CSVRGQGEEKLFF. CDR3 DNA sequence: TGCAGCGTTCGGGGACAGGGGGAGGAAAAACTGTTTTTT.

This sequence joins TRBV5-5 and TRBJ2-5; 11 positions agree with TRBD2. CDR3 length equals 16 residues. J lost 4 bases, V lost 0 bases, and 5 bases had no gene match. Germline assignment: CDR1 SGHKS and CDR2 YYEKEE (reference sequence). This CDR3 is CASSLGSSGGRETQYF. CDR3 bases: TGTGCCAGCAGCTTGGGGTCTAGCGGGGGGAGAGAGACCCAGTACTTC.

V and J are TRBV9 and TRBJ2-7, with D perhaps TRBD1 (6 bases). This CDR3 is 16 amino acids long. Germline V gene lookup returns CDR1 SGDLS and CDR2 YYNGEE. V was trimmed by 0 bases and J by 3 bases, leaving 16 bases between them. CDR3 sequence reads: CASSVGTSLGHYEQYF. The CDR3 region has the DNA TGTGCCAGCAGCGTAGGCACTTCTCTGGGACACTACGAGCAGTACTTC.

The gene calls are TRBV18 and TRBJ2-5, with no clear D. The CDR3 covers 13 residues. The V end lost 0 bases, the J end lost 4 bases, and 6 bases lay between the germline ends. CDR1 and CDR2 (germline): KGHSH, LQKENI. CDR3 in amino acids: CASSPPRGETQYF. The CDR3 DNA reads TGTGCCAGCTCACCACCGAGAGGAGAGACCCAGTACTTC.

V and J are TRBV11-2 and TRBJ2-1, with TRBD1 as a possible D gene (5 bases). The V gene lost 1 base and the J gene lost 9 bases, with 10 bases spanning the gap. The CDR3 runs to 13 residues. CDR1 and CDR2 (germline): SGHAT, FQNNGV. The CDR3 sequence is CASSLGGAVEQFF. For the CDR3, the DNA is TGTGCCAGCAGCTTAGGTGGGGCTGTTGAGCAGTTCTTC.

In this sample, this clone turned up once. In DNA form, the CDR3 reads TGTGCCAGCAGCTTTGGACTTAACAATGAGCAGTTCTTC. This gives the protein CASSFGLNNEQFF. The rearrangement uses TRBV5-6 and TRBJ2-1, with D perhaps TRBD2 (5 bases). Trimming took 2 bases from V and 5 from J, leaving 8 bases between them. This CDR3 is built from 13 residues. The germline V gene has CDR1 SGHDT and CDR2 YYEEEE.

The V call is TRBV7-2, the J call TRBJ2-7; TRBD1 is a possible D gene (5 bases). This CDR3 comprises 15 residues. Trimming removed 2 bases from V and 5 bases from J, with 16 bases in between. The V gene's germline CDR1 is SGHTA and CDR2 FQGNSA. CDR3 coding DNA: TGTGCCAGCAGCTTATATCCAGGGCGATCCGACGAGCAGTACTTC. Its protein product is CASSLYPGRSDEQYF.

The chain links TRBV5-6 to TRBJ2-3, with D tentatively TRBD1 (6 bases). The CDR3 is made up of 16 amino acids. Trimming took 0 bases from V and 0 from J, leaving 11 bases between them. CDR1 and CDR2 from the germline V gene are SGHDT and YYEEEE. For the CDR3, the DNA is TGTGCCAGCAGCTTGGACAGGGACGCTAGCACAGATACGCAGTATTTT. Its protein product is CASSLDRDASTDTQYF.

This clone was counted only a few times. Other DNA variants within this sample encode the same CDR3. The rearrangement uses TRBV5-4 and TRBJ1-1, with a tentative D call TRBD1 (6 bases). Germline CDR1 SGHNT, CDR2 YYREEE (reference sequence). This CDR3 contains 13 residues. Trimming pared 4 bases from V and 2 bases from J, leaving 9 bases between. The CDR3 nucleotides read TGTGCCAGCAGCCTGGACAGAAACACTGAAGCTTTCTTT. Its translation: CASSLDRNTEAFF.

The chain is built from TRBV5-1 and TRBJ2-7, with D maybe TRBD1 (6 bases). This CDR3 has 15 amino acids. CDR1 is SGHRS and CDR2 is YFSETQ in the germline V gene. V was clipped by 2 bases and J by 4 bases, with 16 bases between them. The CDR3 bases are TGCGCCAGCAGCTTTGGACAGAGCCCTATTTACGAGCAGTACTTC. It encodes CASSFGQSPIYEQYF.

Here the CDR3 reads CASIPRGGRRETQYF. In nucleotides, the CDR3 is TGTGCCAGCATTCCTCGGGGGGGCCGAAGAGAGACCCAGTACTTC. The J gene is TRBJ2-5, the V gene TRBV2; 8 bases are shared with TRBD2. V was pared by 7 bases and J by 4 bases, with 11 bases of the junction left unmatched. CDR1 is SNHLY and CDR2 is FYNNEI in the germline V gene. The CDR3 totals 15 residues.